These 14 T cell receptor beta chains share one sample of origin, sequenced in a study of cytomegalovirus exposure and HLA in healthy donors. The PCR made use of 60 Vbeta and 13 Jbeta primers. Using immunoSEQ multiplex PCR, the repertoire was profiled, and TCRdb retains in-frame clones only, with some absent. Recorded for this sample: some 110,000 clones. The sequenced material came from PBMCs. These receptors were taken from a man aged 25 to 40 in good health and CMV-seronegative.

The rearrangement joins TRBV9 to TRBJ2-2, with D tentatively TRBD1 (6 bases). The V end was cut by 3 bases, the J end by 1 base, with 7 bases between. CDR1 SGDLS and CDR2 YYNGEE come from the germline V gene. The CDR3 spans 14 residues. The CDR3 is CASSAGQNTGELFF. CDR3 nucleotide sequence: TGTGCCAGCAGCGCGGGACAGAACACCGGGGAGCTGTTTTTT.

V usage is TRBV5-1 and J usage is TRBJ1-4, with D perhaps TRBD1 (5 bases). CDR3 size: 16 residues. V was shortened by 4 bases and J by 0 bases, with 13 bases between the two germline ends. From germline, CDR1 is SGHRS and CDR2 YFSETQ. In nucleotides, the CDR3 is TGCGCCAGCAGCCGAGGGGACTCCGCAACTAATGAAAAACTGTTTTTT. Amino acids: CASSRGDSATNEKLFF.

J is TRBJ1-1 and V is TRBV27; TRBD1 might be the D (5 bases). The CDR3 contains 15 residues. CDR1 and CDR2 from the germline V gene are MNHEY and SMNVEV (reference sequence). Between the trimmed V and J ends, which lost 2 bases and 1 base, there was a span of 11 bases. As DNA, the CDR3 is TGTGCCAGCAGTTTAGCCAGACAGTCGAACACTGAAGCTTTCTTT. Protein: CASSLARQSNTEAFF.

J is TRBJ1-1 and V is TRBV4-1; TRBD1 is a possible D gene (5 bases). The V gene lost 0 bases and the J gene lost 4 bases, with 9 bases spanning the gap. The germline gives CDR1 MGHRA, CDR2 YSYEKL. This CDR3 region has 14 residues. CDR3 bases: TGCGCCAGCAGCCAAGATTGGGGGGTCACTGAAGCTTTCTTT. Amino acid sequence: CASSQDWGVTEAFF.

The chain combines TRBV11-3 with TRBJ2-5; maybe TRBD2 (5 bases). The CDR3 consists of 14 residues. Trimming took off 5 bases at V and 4 bases at J, with 14 bases between the two ends. The germline gives CDR1 SGHNT, CDR2 YENEEA. CDR3: CASSPEGDLETQYF. CDR3 nucleotides: TGTGCCAGCAGCCCTGAGGGAGATCTAGAGACCCAGTACTTC.

The CDR3, as DNA: TGCAGCGTTGAAAAGGGGGATACAACCTACGAGCAGTACTTC. The encoded protein is CSVEKGDTTYEQYF. This sequence joins TRBV29-1 and TRBJ2-7, with D possibly TRBD1 on 6 matching bases. Between the trimmed V and J ends, which lost 2 bases and 2 bases, there was a span of 13 bases. The CDR3 has 14 residues. Looked up from germline, CDR1 is SQVTM and CDR2 is ANQGSEA.

The chain employs TRBV5-5 and TRBJ1-6; the D gene is possibly TRBD1 (5 bases). V lost 4 bases and J 6 bases, leaving 11 bases between the germline ends. The CDR3 loop spans 14 amino acids. The germline V gene has CDR1 SGHKS and CDR2 YYEKEE (reference sequence). The CDR3 is CASSKTVTNSPLHF. The CDR3 DNA is TGTGCCAGCAGCAAGACAGTGACTAATTCACCCCTCCACTTT.

The genes are TRBV5-6 and TRBJ1-6; D is unresolved. CDR1 is SGHDT and CDR2 is YYEEEE in the germline V gene. The ends were cut back, 1 base at V and 8 bases at J, with 16 bases in the middle. This CDR3 spans 16 amino acids. The CDR3 region is CASSLWQGGMDSPLHF. CDR3 DNA: TGTGCCAGCAGCTTGTGGCAAGGAGGCATGGATTCACCCCTCCACTTT.

The chain recombines TRBV5-1 with TRBJ2-5, with TRBD1 matching over 7 bases. Trimming removed 4 bases from V and 2 bases from J; junction bases left unmatched: 2. The V gene's germline CDR1 is SGHRS and CDR2 YFSETQ. The CDR3 has 13 amino acids. Here the CDR3 reads CASSVGQQETQYF. The CDR3 DNA follows: TGCGCCAGCAGCGTGGGACAGCAAGAGACCCAGTACTTC. Supplemented by reference TRBV5-1 and TRBJ2-5, the full variable domain reads KAGVTQTPRYLIKTRGQQVTLSCSPISGHRSVSWYQQTPGQGLQFLFEYFSETQRNKGNFPGRFSGRQFSNSRSEMNVSTLELGDSALYLCASSVGQQETQYFGPGTRLLVL.

J is TRBJ1-2 and V is TRBV11-2; 8 positions agree with TRBD1. This CDR3 contains 16 residues. With V trimmed by 7 bases and J by 8 bases, 18 bases remained unmatched. Germline assignment: CDR1 SGHAT and CDR2 FQNNGV. The CDR3 reads CASKPIMGQVLEGYTF. CDR3 nucleotide sequence: TGTGCCAGCAAACCCATCATGGGACAGGTCCTTGAGGGCTACACCTTC.

The CDR3 sequence is CASSRTRSNNEQFF. CDR3 nucleotides: TGTGCCAGTTCTCGGACAAGATCCAACAATGAGCAGTTCTTC. The V and J genes are TRBV2 and TRBJ2-1; D might be TRBD1 (5 bases). Trimming shortened V by 9 bases and J by 5 bases, and 17 bases separated the two germline ends. This CDR3 is built from 14 residues. Germline V CDR1 and CDR2: SNHLY, FYNNEI. The whole variable domain, filled in from reference TRBV2 and TRBJ2-1, reads EPEVTQTPSHQVTQMGQEVILRCVPISNHLYFYWYRQILGQKVEFLVSFYNNEISEKSEIFDDQFSVERPDGSNFTLKIRSTKLEDSAMYFCASSRTRSNNEQFFGPGTRLTVL.

The chain employs TRBV7-6 and TRBJ1-1; TRBD1 matches 7 bases. CDR1 and CDR2 (germline): SGHVS, FNYEAQ. Germline trimming cut 5 bases from V and 6 bases from J; bases unmatched to any gene: 6. CDR3 length: 13 amino acids. The CDR3 coding sequence is TGTGCCAGCAGCCCGCAGGGGGATGCTGAAGCTTTCTTT. Amino acids: CASSPQGDAEAFF.

The chain couples TRBV6-1 to TRBJ1-5; the match to TRBD1 covers 8 bases. The trim removed 7 bases at V and 4 bases at J, leaving 9 bases unmatched. Per the germline V gene, CDR1 is MNHNS and CDR2 is SASEGT. The CDR3 consists of 15 residues. CDR3 region: CASTPDRGWNQPQHF. CDR3 nucleotide sequence: TGTGCCAGCACCCCCGACAGGGGTTGGAATCAGCCCCAGCATTTT.

This chain uses TRBV9 with TRBJ1-4, with 10 bases matching TRBD1. The CDR3 extends over 14 amino acids. Germline V gene lookup returns CDR1 SGDLS and CDR2 YYNGEE. V lost 4 bases and J lost 14; bases outside the gene matches: 11. The DNA of the CDR3 is TGTGCCAGCAGCCGCGGACAGGGGGATCAAGGGCTGTTTTTT. This encodes CASSRGQGDQGLFF.